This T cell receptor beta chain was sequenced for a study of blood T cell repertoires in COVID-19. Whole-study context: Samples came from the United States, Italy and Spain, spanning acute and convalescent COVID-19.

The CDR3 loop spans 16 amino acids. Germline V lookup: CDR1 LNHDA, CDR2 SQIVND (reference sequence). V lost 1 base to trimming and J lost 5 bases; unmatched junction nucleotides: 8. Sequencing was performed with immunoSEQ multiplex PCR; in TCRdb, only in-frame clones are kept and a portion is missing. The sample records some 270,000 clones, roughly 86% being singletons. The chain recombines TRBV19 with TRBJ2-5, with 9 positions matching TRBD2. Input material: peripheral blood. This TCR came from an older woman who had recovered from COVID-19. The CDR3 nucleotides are TGTGCCAGTAGTATAGCCCAAGCGGGGGGTGGGGAGACCCAGTACTTC. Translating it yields CASSIAQAGGGETQYF.